These T cell receptor beta chains were read from a single sample in a study of cytomegalovirus exposure and HLA in healthy donors. The data were produced by immunoSEQ multiplex PCR, yet TCRdb's version contains in-frame clones alone and is incomplete. The table includes approximately 160,000 clones, 75% to 90% detected once. The material sequenced was PBMCs. Every receptor here comes from a human donor in good health. Both conserved end residues are part of each CDR3. A D gene is named only where the DNA matches it firmly. A clone size is listed for some rows: how often the clone was seen (once, few, many), or a class if it is expanded.

clone_size d_call j_call v_call cdr3_nt cdr3_aa
. TRBD2 TRBJ2-1 TRBV5-8 TGTGCCAGCAGCCTAGGACTAGCTCCAAGCAATGAGCAGTTCTTC CASSLGLAPSNEQFF
once TRBD1 TRBJ1-6 TRBV25-1 TGTGCCAGCAGTGAGTTAGGGGGCGGTTCACCCCTCCACTTT CASSELGGGSPLHF
. . TRBJ1-2 TRBV9 TGTGCCAGCAGCGAACAGGGAAGGGGCTACACCTTC CASSEQGRGYTF
few . TRBJ1-3 TRBV4-1 TGCGCCAGCAGCCAATCTCCGGGGATCTCTGGAAACACCATATATTTT CASSQSPGISGNTIYF
once . TRBJ2-1 TRBV5-1 TGCGCCAGCAGCTTGGATGGGGGGGCGCCTGAGCAGTTCTTC CASSLDGGAPEQFF
few TRBD1 TRBJ1-1 TRBV29-1 TGCAGCGTGGAGACAGGGGGCGGGAACACTGAAGCTTTCTTT CSVETGGGNTEAFF
. . TRBJ2-3 TRBV5-1 TGCGCCAGCAGCTCAACGACAGATAGCACAGATACGCAGTATTTT CASSSTTDSTDTQYF
. . TRBJ1-2 TRBV6-1 TGTGCCAGCAGTGCCTACAGGGCCGACGGCTACACCTTC CASSAYRADGYTF
. . TRBJ2-7 TRBV2 TGTGCCAGCACGTCCGCCTACGAGCAGTACTTC CASTSAYEQYF
. TRBD2 TRBJ2-5 TRBV4-2 TGTGCCAGCAGCCAAGAGATAGCGGGGGGCAGATCCCAAGAGACCCAGTACTTC CASSQEIAGGRSQETQYF
once TRBD2 TRBJ2-1 TRBV5-4 TGTGCCAGCAGCTTGGTACTAGCGGGGAACAATGAGCAGTTCTTC CASSLVLAGNNEQFF
few TRBD1 TRBJ1-6 TRBV9 TGTGCCAGCAACCCTACAGGGGCTCAGAATTCACCCCTCCACTTT CASNPTGAQNSPLHF
. TRBD2 TRBJ2-5 TRBV4-1 TGCGCCAGCAGCCAAGATAGGGGCGGGGGTTACCAAGAGACCCAGTACTTC CASSQDRGGGYQETQYF
once TRBD2 TRBJ2-1 TRBV9 TGTGCCAGCAGCGTAGGGACTAGCGGGGGCAATGAGCAGTTCTTC CASSVGTSGGNEQFF
. . TRBJ1-1 TRBV13 TGTGCCAGCAGCTTAGAGCGGCTGGGCACTGAAGCTTTCTTT CASSLERLGTEAFF
. . TRBJ1-5 TRBV2 TGTGCCAGCAGTGAAGGACAGGATGAACAGCCCCAGCATTTT CASSEGQDEQPQHF
once TRBD1 TRBJ1-1 TRBV11-3 TGTGCCAGCAGCCCGGGACAGGTCGTGCTCATTGAAGCTTTCTTT CASSPGQVVLIEAFF